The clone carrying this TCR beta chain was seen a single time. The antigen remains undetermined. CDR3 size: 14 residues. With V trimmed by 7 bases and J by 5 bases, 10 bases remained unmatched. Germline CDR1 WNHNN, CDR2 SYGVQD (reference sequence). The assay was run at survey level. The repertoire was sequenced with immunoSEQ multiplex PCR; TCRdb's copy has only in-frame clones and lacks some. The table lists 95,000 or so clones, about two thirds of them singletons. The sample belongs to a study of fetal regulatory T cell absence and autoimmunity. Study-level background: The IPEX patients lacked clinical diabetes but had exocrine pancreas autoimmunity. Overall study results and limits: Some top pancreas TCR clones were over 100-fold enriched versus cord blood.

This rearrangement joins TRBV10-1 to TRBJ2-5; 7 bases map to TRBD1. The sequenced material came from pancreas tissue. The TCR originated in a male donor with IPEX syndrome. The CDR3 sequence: CASIRRDRRETQYF. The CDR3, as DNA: TGCGCCAGCATTCGCCGGGACAGAAGGGAGACCCAGTACTTC.